The 20 T cell receptor beta chains reported below all come from one sample, sequenced in a study of blood T cell repertoires in COVID-19. Data came from immunoSEQ multiplex PCR; TCRdb stores just in-frame clones and leaves some out. The sample has about 210,000 clones, around 83% seen once. The sequencing input was peripheral blood. The receptors come from a man in his fifties with active or convalescent COVID-19.

The rearrangement uses TRBV6-1 and TRBJ2-1; 9 bases map to TRBD1. The CDR3 sequence is 16 residues long. Germline V gives CDR1 MNHNS, CDR2 SASEGT. V trimming: 1 base; J trimming: 8 bases; junction bases outside the gene matches: 9. CDR3 sequence (DNA): TGTGCCAGCAGTGAAGAAAGAGGGACAGGGTTGGATGAGCAGTTCTTC. It is translated as CASSEERGTGLDEQFF.

V gene TRBV6-4 combines with J gene TRBJ1-2; maybe TRBD1 (6 bases). The V end was cut by 3 bases, the J end by 2 bases, with 13 bases between. This CDR3 has 15 residues. Germline V gene lookup returns CDR1 MRHNA and CDR2 SNTAGT. The CDR3 protein is CASSEGQGPNYGYTF. The CDR3 DNA is TGTGCCAGCAGTGAGGGGCAGGGGCCGAACTATGGCTACACCTTC.

This clone was observed many times. The chain recombines TRBV7-9 with TRBJ1-5; no firm D call. The V end was cut by 5 bases, the J end by 3 bases, with 11 bases between. CDR3 length: 14 amino acids. CDR1 SEHNR and CDR2 FQNEAQ come from the germline V gene (reference sequence). The CDR3 coding sequence is TGTGCCAGCAGCCCGACATCTAACAATCAGCCCCAGCATTTT. Protein: CASSPTSNNQPQHF.

The V and J genes are TRBV7-2 and TRBJ2-3, with 8 bases aligning to TRBD2. This CDR3 spans 14 amino acids. V shed 5 bases and J 2 bases; nucleotides not matched to a gene: 3. CDR1 is SGHTA and CDR2 is FQGNSA in the germline V gene. This CDR3 reads CASSLGLATDTQYF. The CDR3 region has the DNA TGTGCCAGCAGCCTCGGACTAGCCACAGATACGCAGTATTTT.

This clone was counted only a few times. Other nucleotide sequences from this sample produce the same CDR3. The chain combines TRBV30 with TRBJ2-7, with TRBD2 as a possible D gene (6 bases). This CDR3 region has 12 residues. CDR1 is GTSNPN, CDR2 SVGIG, per germline (reference sequence). V lost 8 bases to trimming and J lost 0 bases, with 11 bases between them. DNA of the CDR3: TGTGCCCGTAGCGGTTCCTCCTACGAGCAGTACTTC. This translates into CARSGSSYEQYF.

J is TRBJ2-1 and V is TRBV18; 8 bases map to TRBD1. Germline CDR1 reads KGHSH; CDR2 reads LQKENI. Trimming removed 2 bases from V and 8 bases from J; junction bases left unmatched: 5. The CDR3 consists of 14 residues. The CDR3 loop reads CASSPSLTGDEQFF. The CDR3, as DNA: TGTGCCAGCTCACCATCCCTGACAGGGGATGAGCAGTTCTTC.

V usage is TRBV9 and J usage is TRBJ1-1; the match to TRBD1 covers 8 bases. Germline CDR1 and CDR2: SGDLS and YYNGEE. The V segment lost 3 bases and the J segment 7 bases; nucleotides outside the gene matches: 5. The CDR3 is 13 amino acids. CDR3 sequence (DNA): TGTGCCAGCAGCGGCAGGGGGCATCGTGAAGCTTTCTTT. Its protein is CASSGRGHREAFF.

This sequence joins TRBV6-2 or TRBV6-3 and TRBJ1-4; possibly TRBD1 for D (5 bases). In germline, CDR1 is MNHEY, CDR2 SVGEGT. Trimming removed 2 bases at V and 5 bases at J, with 12 bases between. The length of the CDR3 is 15 residues. The CDR3: CASSYTRGRNEKLFF. The CDR3 DNA reads as TGTGCCAGCAGTTACACCCGGGGGAGGAATGAAAAACTGTTTTTT.

The genes are TRBV18 and TRBJ2-4, with 7 nucleotides matching TRBD1. CDR3 size: 15 residues. V lost 2 bases, J lost 4 bases, and 5 bases stayed unmatched. Germline V gives CDR1 KGHSH, CDR2 LQKENI. CDR3 DNA: TGTGCCAGCTCACCAGTGACAGGGCTTAAAAACATTCAGTACTTC. This encodes CASSPVTGLKNIQYF.

The chain is built from TRBV5-1 and TRBJ1-2; tentatively, D is TRBD1 (5 bases). CDR3 length: 15 residues. The germline CDR1 and CDR2 sequences are SGHRS and YFSETQ. V lost 0 bases, J lost 4 bases, and 13 bases lay in between. For the CDR3, the DNA is TGCGCCAGCAGCTTGGAAGGAGTTGGGGCCTATGGCTACACCTTC. Translating gives CASSLEGVGAYGYTF.

The V and J genes are TRBV5-1 and TRBJ2-3; 9 bases are a match to TRBD1. Germline V lookup: CDR1 SGHRS, CDR2 YFSETQ. The V segment lost 0 bases and the J segment 8 bases; nucleotides outside the gene matches: 10. CDR3 size: 16 residues. The DNA for the CDR3 is TGCGCCAGCAGCTTGGAGGGACAGGGTCCGGGAGGTACGCAGTATTTT. This encodes CASSLEGQGPGGTQYF.

The rearrangement joins TRBV19 to TRBJ2-1; 12 nucleotides agree with TRBD2. Losses at the gene ends were 6 bases for V and 2 bases for J; bases not matched to a gene: 11. Germline V gene sequence: CDR1 LNHDA, CDR2 SQIVND (reference sequence). The CDR3 totals 18 residues. The CDR3 loop is CASSETSGGPITYNEQFF. CDR3 nucleotide sequence: TGTGCCAGTAGCGAAACTAGCGGGGGGCCGATTACCTACAATGAGCAGTTCTTC.

The chain links TRBV19 to TRBJ2-3; TRBD1 matches 9 bases. The V gene's germline CDR1 is LNHDA and CDR2 SQIVND (reference sequence). The CDR3 covers 15 residues. J was trimmed by 3 bases and V by 4 bases; bases with no gene match: 5. The CDR3 protein is CASSTGQGRTDTQYF. The CDR3 DNA reads TGTGCCAGTAGTACCGGACAGGGGCGGACAGATACGCAGTATTTT.

In this sample, this clone turned up a few times. The chain is built from TRBV4-3 and TRBJ2-3; D possibly corresponds to TRBD2 (6 bases). Germline lookup yields CDR1 LGHNA and CDR2 YSLEER. The CDR3 length is 17 residues. V was shortened by 2 bases and J by 2 bases, with 17 bases between the two germline ends. Written as DNA, the CDR3 is TGCGCCAGCAGCCAAACCGGGACTCTTATCCACACAGATACGCAGTATTTT. Translated: CASSQTGTLIHTDTQYF.

The gene calls are TRBV14 and TRBJ1-3; D is unresolved. Trimming pared 4 bases from V and 0 bases from J, leaving 19 bases between. Germline V gene data show CDR1 as SGHDN and CDR2 as FVKESK. The CDR3 length is 18 residues. CDR3 residues: CASSLHFAPTGSGNTIYF. In DNA form, the CDR3 reads TGTGCCAGCAGCCTACACTTTGCCCCGACGGGCTCTGGAAACACCATATATTTT. The variable domain in full, with the rest retrieved from reference TRBV14 and TRBJ1-3, is EAGVTQFPSHSVIEKGQTVTLRCDPISGHDNLYWYRRVMGKEIKFLLHFVKESKQDESGMPNNRFLAERTGGTYSTLKVQPAELEDSGVYFCASSLHFAPTGSGNTIYFGEGSWLTVV.

The chain employs TRBV6-2 or TRBV6-3 and TRBJ2-1; unclear D gene. The V gene lost 0 bases and the J gene lost 8 bases, with 5 bases spanning the gap. CDR3 length: 12 amino acids. From germline, CDR1 is MNHEY and CDR2 SVGEGT. Here the CDR3 reads CASSYSRYEQFF. In DNA, the CDR3 is TGTGCCAGCAGTTACTCCAGGTATGAGCAGTTCTTC.

The CDR3 DNA sequence: TGCAGCGTTGGGGACAGGGTTCCCTTTAATGAAAAACTGTTTTTT. Amino acids: CSVGDRVPFNEKLFF. The gene calls are TRBV29-1 and TRBJ1-4, with 9 bases fitting TRBD1. V lost 4 bases, J lost 4 bases, and 7 bases stayed unmatched. CDR3 size: 15 residues. CDR1 and CDR2 (germline): SQVTM, ANQGSEA. The entire variable domain, with the rest obtained from reference TRBV29-1 and TRBJ1-4, is as follows: SAVISQKPSRDICQRGTSLTIQCQVDSQVTMMFWYRQQPGQSLTLIATANQGSEATYESGFVIDKFPISRPNLTFSTLTVSNMSPEDSSIYLCSVGDRVPFNEKLFFGSGTQLSVL.

V is TRBV5-4 and J is TRBJ1-2; TRBD1 is a possible D gene (6 bases). Trimming removed 4 bases at V and 4 bases at J, with 14 bases between. The CDR3 runs to 14 residues. Germline V gives CDR1 SGHNT, CDR2 YYREEE (reference sequence). CDR3 protein: CASSPDRSFYGYTF. In nucleotides, the CDR3 is TGTGCCAGCAGCCCAGACAGGTCCTTCTATGGCTACACCTTC.

The chain has TRBV3-1 (or the pseudogene TRBV3-2) and TRBJ1-2; no definite D call. CDR1 and CDR2 from the germline V gene are LGHDT and YNNKEL (reference sequence). This CDR3 spans 12 amino acids. V dropped 6 bases and J dropped 2 bases, with 7 bases sitting between them. The CDR3 reads CASRGGNYGYTF. CDR3 nucleotide sequence: TGTGCCAGCAGGGGAGGAAACTATGGCTACACCTTC.

The rearrangement links TRBV10-3 to TRBJ1-5; D might be TRBD1 (5 bases). The germline V gene has CDR1 ENHRY and CDR2 SYGVKD. The CDR3 runs to 14 residues. Trimming stripped 11 bases from V and 8 bases from J, with 22 bases between. CDR3 nucleotides: TGTGCCTCCCGTGGAGGGGCCCCGTCTGAGCCCCAGCATTTT. It is translated as CASRGGAPSEPQHF.